This T cell receptor (beta chain) was recovered during a study of T cell repertoires in cytomegalovirus infection. In TCRdb, the reads were re-called with MiXCR into one record per CDR3 protein. The table has about 130,000 distinct CDR3 sequences, approximately 30% seen once. After removal of 5 bases from V and 5 bases from J, the junction contained 10 bases not matched to a gene. The CDR3 has 15 amino acids. Per germline, CDR1 SGHAT and CDR2 FQNNGV. With regard to this clonotype: Its specificity is not known.

The sequencing used CD8+ T cells from cultured PBMCs, collected from culture after CMV antigen stimulation. This receptor was taken from a human donor in good health (CMV status not recorded). Some clones in this sample may be carry-over from other donors' samples. The V and J genes are TRBV11-2 and TRBJ2-7, with 9 nucleotides matching TRBD1. CDR3 DNA: TGTGCCAGCAGCCCCCAACTGGGGACAGGGAACGAGCAGTACTTC. Translating gives CASSPQLGTGNEQYF.